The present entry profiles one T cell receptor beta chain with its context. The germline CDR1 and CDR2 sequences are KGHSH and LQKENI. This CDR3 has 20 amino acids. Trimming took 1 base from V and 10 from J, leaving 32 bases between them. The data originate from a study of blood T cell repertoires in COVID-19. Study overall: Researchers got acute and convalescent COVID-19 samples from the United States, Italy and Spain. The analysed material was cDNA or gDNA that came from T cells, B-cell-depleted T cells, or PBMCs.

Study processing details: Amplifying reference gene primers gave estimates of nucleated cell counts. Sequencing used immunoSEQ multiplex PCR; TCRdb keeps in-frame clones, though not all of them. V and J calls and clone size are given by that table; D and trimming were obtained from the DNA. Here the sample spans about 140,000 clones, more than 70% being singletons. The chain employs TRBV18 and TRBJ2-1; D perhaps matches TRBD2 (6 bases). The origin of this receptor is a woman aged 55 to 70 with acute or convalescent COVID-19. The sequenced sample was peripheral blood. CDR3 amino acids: CASSPRLGRGSLGPAMEQFF. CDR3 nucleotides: TGTGCCAGCTCACCACGGTTGGGCCGGGGGTCTCTGGGGCCGGCAATGGAGCAGTTCTTC.